The 6 T cell receptor beta chains listed next were all sequenced from one sample in a study of regulatory T cells in long-lasting Graves disease. Time point defined: newly diagnosed GD, antithyroid drugs for less than 3 months. Generation of the TCR library employed RNA extracted from PBMCs. iRepertoire HTBI primers and Arm-PCR of CDR3 regions built TCR beta libraries. TCRdb fed the multiplex PCR reads into MiXCR, producing one record per CDR3 protein. This table holds 300,000 to 450,000 distinct CDR3 sequences, less than 20% found once. The source material was peripheral blood mononuclear cells (PBMCs), sampled at new diagnosis, from a patient treated with antithyroid drugs. The receptors stem from a female donor with Graves disease.

V usage is TRBV6-4 and J usage is TRBJ1-6; D is undetermined. The CDR3 is 13 amino acids. Trimming removed 2 bases at V and 10 bases at J, with 9 bases between. Germline V gives CDR1 MRHNA, CDR2 SNTAGT. The CDR3 protein is CASSDGVNSPLHF. For the CDR3, the DNA is TGTGCCAGCAGTGACGGGGTAAACTCACCCCTCCACTTT.

This clonotype occurred many times. The chain employs TRBV2 and TRBJ2-1, with 9 bases lining up with TRBD2. Looked up from germline, CDR1 is SNHLY and CDR2 is FYNNEI. The CDR3 length is 13 residues. V was pared by 4 bases and J by 9 bases, with 4 bases of the junction left unmatched. CDR3 residues: CASSAREGREQFF. CDR3 DNA: TGTGCCAGCAGTGCGCGGGAGGGCCGTGAGCAGTTCTTC. The whole variable domain, remainder taken from reference TRBV2 and TRBJ2-1, is EPEVTQTPSHQVTQMGQEVILRCVPISNHLYFYWYRQILGQKVEFLVSFYNNEISEKSEIFDDQFSVERPDGSNFTLKIRSTKLEDSAMYFCASSAREGREQFFGPGTRLTVL.

This clonotype was recorded many times. The chain links TRBV7-2 to TRBJ2-1; maybe TRBD2 (6 bases). This CDR3 is built from 14 residues. Trimming cost V 4 bases and J 10 bases, with 17 bases left between them. Germline V gene data show CDR1 as SGHTA and CDR2 as FQGNSA. The DNA of the CDR3 is TGTGCCAGCAGCTCCCACCCACTAGCCGTGGAGCAGTTCTTC. Protein: CASSSHPLAVEQFF.

This clonotype was seen at least ten times. Here the CDR3 DNA reads TGCAGCGTTCTGGTAGGGGCGAACACCGGGGAGCTGTTTTTT. Amino acid sequence: CSVLVGANTGELFF. This sequence joins TRBV29-1 and TRBJ2-2; D might be TRBD1 (5 bases). Per germline, CDR1 SQVTM and CDR2 ANQGSEA. This CDR3 spans 14 amino acids. V dropped 5 bases and J dropped 0 bases, with 10 bases sitting between them.

This clonotype has a count of ten or more. The chain carries TRBV7-9 and TRBJ2-6; D uncertain. Trimming shortened V by 1 base and J by 2 bases, and 6 bases separated the two germline ends. Germline CDR1 is SEHNR and CDR2 is FQNEAQ (reference sequence). CDR3 length: 15 amino acids. CDR3 loop: CASSLGQAGANVLTF. CDR3 sequence (DNA): TGTGCCAGCAGCTTAGGGCAGGCTGGGGCCAACGTCCTGACTTTC.

Ten or more counts support this clonotype. The J gene is TRBJ2-1, the V gene TRBV28, with TRBD2 matching over 9 bases. The CDR3 totals 16 residues. Germline CDR1 reads MDHEN; CDR2 reads SYDVKM. The ends lost 7 bases at V and 8 bases at J; junction bases unmatched: 15. The CDR3 coding sequence is TGTGCCAGCAAAGAGGTTGCGGGAGGGCCGTCCGATGAGCAGTTCTTC. Its translation is CASKEVAGGPSDEQFF.